These T cell receptor beta chains were read from a single sample in a study of cytomegalovirus exposure and HLA in healthy donors. TCRdb keeps only in-frame clones here, not all; method: immunoSEQ multiplex PCR. This table holds about 270,000 clones, roughly 85% found once. The specimen sequenced was PBMCs. Receptors originate from a man between 40 and 49 years old in good health and CMV-seropositive. Both conserved end residues are trimmed from each CDR3. Each record gives: CDR3 length, V gene, J gene, CDR3 protein.

>13|TRBV18|TRBJ2-7
ASSPREVSDYEQY
>15|TRBV5-1|TRBJ2-3
ASSLTLSAGGPDTQY
>17|TRBV2|TRBJ2-3
ASSRGLAGGRRVTDTQY
>13|TRBV7-3|TRBJ2-1
ASSYRLAPYNEQF
>10|TRBV29-1|TRBJ1-1
SVRTGQVEAF
>13|TRBV9|TRBJ1-4
ASSSGGAANEKLF
>14|TRBV27|TRBJ2-7
ASSIRRAQGMHEQY
>13|TRBV7-2|TRBJ2-1
ASSMSPSSYNEQF
>11|TRBV29-1|TRBJ1-1
SVSQGRNTEAF
>15|TRBV21-1|TRBJ1-5
ASSTLYGQEGYQPQH
>16|TRBV28|TRBJ2-4
ASSSSHRQGWFKNIQY
>10|TRBV5-1|TRBJ2-1
ASSPTRGEQF
>13|TRBV21-1|TRBJ1-5
ASSKGRYSNQPQH
>11|TRBV30|TRBJ2-7
AWSGGLSYEQY
>13|TRBV6-5|TRBJ2-1
ASSLRTSGYNEQF
>16|TRBV5-3|TRBJ1-5
ASVQGQGLPYSNQPQH
>15|TRBV7-2|TRBJ2-5
ASSLSVTSGSQKTQY
>12|TRBV9|TRBJ2-5
ASSTRGLQETQY
>10|TRBV7-2|TRBJ2-7
ASSLTLGEQY
>14|TRBV6-6|TRBJ2-1
ASSVNPGLAGGEQF
>11|TRBV7-6|TRBJ2-7
ASSLGTSDEQY
>11|TRBV12-5|TRBJ2-1
ASGPGGGNEQF
>11|TRBV5-8|TRBJ2-1
ASTLSSYNEQF
>15|TRBV4-3|TRBJ2-2
ASSQDTGQALRGELF